The source of this TCR beta chain is a study of T cell changes during pregnancy in multiple sclerosis. Clones were read by immunoSEQ multiplex PCR, and TCRdb kept only the in-frame ones, dropping some. The sample consists of 80,000 to 130,000 clones, around nine tenths of them appearing once. This clone has more than one count but fewer than ten. There are 14 residues in the CDR3. Germline V gene sequence: CDR1 ENHRY, CDR2 SYGVKD. Trimming shortened V by 0 bases and J by 2 bases, and 7 bases separated the two germline ends. The material sequenced was peripheral blood, taken in the second trimester of pregnancy. J is TRBJ1-2 and V is TRBV10-3, with no clear D. This receptor was identified in a female donor with multiple sclerosis, enrolled in a pregnancy study. The CDR3 DNA follows: TGTGCCATCAGTGAGTCGTCGGTGAACTATGGCTACACCTTC. It translates to CAISESSVNYGYTF.